This entry lists 31 T cell receptor beta chains sequenced from one sample in a study of PD-1 blockade in classical Hodgkin lymphoma. Assay used: immunoSEQ multiplex PCR; TCRdb lists only in-frame clones, some missing. This table has 85,000 to 90,000 clones, 90% appearing once. Time point given: cycle 4 day 1 (C4D1), after less than seven weeks of nivolumab. After autologous stem cell transplantation all patients relapsed, and prior brentuximab vedotin exposure differed between cohorts. The material sequenced was peripheral blood mononuclear cells (PBMCs), taken before the fourth cycle of nivolumab. The receptors derive from a human donor with classical Hodgkin lymphoma.

This chain links TRBV30 with TRBJ2-3; D gene uncertain. This CDR3 spans 14 amino acids. Trimming shortened V by 0 bases and J by 3 bases, and 10 bases separated the two germline ends. Germline CDR1 is GTSNPN and CDR2 is SVGIG (reference sequence). Here the CDR3 DNA reads TGTGCCTGGAGTGTACTTGCGTCGACAGATACGCAGTATTTT. It specifies CAWSVLASTDTQYF.

The rearrangement joins TRBV6-5 to TRBJ1-2; D is uncertain. The CDR3 consists of 10 residues. From germline, CDR1 is MNHEY and CDR2 SVGAGI. The germline V and J ends were trimmed by 5 bases and 6 bases, with 4 bases remaining between them. This CDR3 reads CASSEDGYTF. The DNA for the CDR3 is TGTGCCAGCAGTGAGGATGGCTACACCTTC.

The J gene is TRBJ2-1, the V gene TRBV7-2; D gene unclear. CDR3 size: 17 residues. The V end was cut by 0 bases, the J end by 5 bases, with 17 bases between. Germline CDR1 reads SGHTA; CDR2 reads FQGNSA. The chain's CDR3 is CASSLAIFTHTHNEQFF. The CDR3 DNA reads TGTGCCAGCAGCTTAGCGATCTTCACACACACACACAATGAGCAGTTCTTC.

This clone showed up just a few times. The chain has TRBV7-6 and TRBJ1-5; no definite D call. V was cut by 3 bases and J by 10 bases, with 13 bases left in between. The CDR3 consists of 13 residues. Looked up from germline, CDR1 is SGHVS and CDR2 is FNYEAQ. CDR3 sequence reads: CASSLAGQRPQHF. The CDR3 coding sequence is TGTGCCAGCAGCTTGGCAGGCCAGAGACCCCAGCATTTT.

CDR3 residues: CASSLGDRMRWDGDEQFF. The DNA of the CDR3 is TGTGCCAGCAGCTTAGGGGACAGGATGCGTTGGGATGGGGATGAGCAGTTCTTC. The chain combines TRBV11-3 with TRBJ2-1; the match to TRBD1 covers 8 bases. V trimming: 1 base; J trimming: 8 bases; junction bases outside the gene matches: 16. Germline V gene sequence: CDR1 SGHNT, CDR2 YENEEA. The CDR3 runs to 18 residues.

The chain couples TRBV5-1 to TRBJ2-7; D possibly corresponds to TRBD2 (6 bases). Germline CDR1 reads SGHRS; CDR2 reads YFSETQ. The CDR3 is 14 residues long. V was shortened by 1 base and J by 1 base, with 9 bases between the two germline ends. The CDR3 DNA is TGCGCCAGCAGCTTGCTGGAGGGGTCCTACGAGCAGTACTTC. As protein: CASSLLEGSYEQYF.

V is TRBV7-9 and J is TRBJ2-7, with D maybe TRBD2 (5 bases). V lost 1 base to trimming and J lost 2 bases, with 12 bases between them. This CDR3 contains 15 residues. Germline V gene lookup returns CDR1 SEHNR and CDR2 FQNEAQ (reference sequence). DNA of the CDR3: TGTGCCAGCAGCTTAGACGGAGGAAGAGCCTACGAGCAGTACTTC. Translating gives CASSLDGGRAYEQYF.

The V gene is TRBV7-2, the J gene TRBJ1-2, with 7 nucleotides matching TRBD1. V lost 1 base to trimming and J lost 5 bases; unmatched junction nucleotides: 7. The V gene's germline CDR1 is SGHTA and CDR2 FQGNSA. The CDR3 contains 15 residues. CDR3 sequence reads: CASSLGGQLPYGYTF. The CDR3 DNA follows: TGTGCCAGCAGCTTAGGGGGACAGCTTCCTTATGGCTACACCTTC.

The rearrangement joins TRBV27 to TRBJ2-3, with 10 bases lining up with TRBD2. The CDR3 is 16 residues long. Unmatched junction bases numbered 8, after V lost 5 bases and J lost 3 bases. Per germline, CDR1 MNHEY and CDR2 SMNVEV (reference sequence). The chain's CDR3 is CASSQRTSGYTDTQYF. CDR3 in DNA: TGTGCCAGCAGTCAGCGGACTAGCGGCTATACAGATACGCAGTATTTT.

The count of this clone is one. The chain recombines TRBV28 with TRBJ2-7, with TRBD1 matching over 9 bases. This CDR3 region has 14 residues. The trim removed 6 bases at V and 1 base at J, leaving 4 bases unmatched. CDR1 and CDR2 from the germline V gene are MDHEN and SYDVKM. The CDR3 region has the DNA TGTGCCAGCAGCCGGGACAGGGTATCCTACGAGCAGTACTTC. Its protein is CASSRDRVSYEQYF.

V is TRBV7-2 and J is TRBJ2-7; TRBD1 aligns across 7 bases. Germline-derived CDR1 and CDR2 are SGHTA and FQGNSA. The CDR3 spans 13 residues. After removal of 5 bases from V and 3 bases from J, the junction contained 4 bases not matched to a gene. CDR3 DNA sequence: TGTGCCAGCAGCAGACCAGGGGGCTACGAGCAGTACTTC. Translated: CASSRPGGYEQYF.

This chain uses TRBV10-3 with TRBJ2-1; perhaps TRBD1 as D (6 bases). V was trimmed by 0 bases and J by 4 bases, leaving 13 bases between them. The CDR3 loop spans 16 amino acids. Germline V gives CDR1 ENHRY, CDR2 SYGVKD. The CDR3 region has the DNA TGTGCCATCAGTGAGTCTACAGGGCCCCAGTACAATGAGCAGTTCTTC. It is translated as CAISESTGPQYNEQFF.

CDR3 loop: CASSLNKIDSQRMNTEAFF. For the CDR3, the DNA is TGCGCCAGCAGCTTGAATAAGATAGACAGTCAAAGAATGAACACTGAAGCTTTCTTT. The chain has TRBV5-1 and TRBJ1-1; maybe TRBD1 (5 bases). Trimming pared 1 base from V and 0 bases from J, leaving 22 bases between. CDR3 size: 19 residues. In germline, CDR1 is SGHRS, CDR2 YFSETQ. Based on the CDR3 plus reference TRBV5-1 and TRBJ1-1, the full variable domain is KAGVTQTPRYLIKTRGQQVTLSCSPISGHRSVSWYQQTPGQGLQFLFEYFSETQRNKGNFPGRFSGRQFSNSRSEMNVSTLELGDSALYLCASSLNKIDSQRMNTEAFFGQGTRLTVV.

V gene TRBV21-1 combines with J gene TRBJ2-3; TRBD2 reflects the table's D call only, with no check against the DNA. TRBV21-1 is labeled a pseudogene. This CDR3 comprises 15 residues. The CDR3 loop reads CASSKLAGLTDTQYF. CDR3 nucleotide sequence: TGTGCCAGCAGCAAACTAGCGGGGCTCACAGATACGCAGTATTTT.

The chain is built from TRBV9 and TRBJ2-3; perhaps D is TRBD1 or TRBD2 (5 bases each). Germline CDR1 SGDLS, CDR2 YYNGEE. V was shortened by 6 bases and J by 4 bases, with 21 bases between the two germline ends. The length of the CDR3 is 16 residues. DNA for the CDR3: TGTGCCAGCACCGTTAATTCGGGGCTAGCTTCAGATACGCAGTATTTT. This encodes CASTVNSGLASDTQYF.

About this clone itself: The germline gene is not matched at one end of the junction; a read error may be the cause. The rearrangement uses TRBV7-9 and TRBJ1-5; D is possibly TRBD1 (5 bases). CDR1 and CDR2 from the germline V gene are SEHNR and FQNEAQ (reference sequence). This CDR3 is 12 amino acids long. CDR3 DNA: TGTGCCAGCAGTGTGGACACTCAGGCCCAGCATTTT. As protein: CASSVDTQAQHF.

V is TRBV19 and J is TRBJ1-6, with 9 bases lining up with TRBD1. In germline, CDR1 is LNHDA, CDR2 SQIVND (reference sequence). Trimming removed 3 bases from V and 1 base from J; junction bases left unmatched: 1. The CDR3 is 16 amino acids. CDR3: CASSIGTGSYNSPLHF. DNA of the CDR3: TGTGCCAGTAGTATCGGGACAGGGTCCTATAATTCACCCCTCCACTTT.

The V and J genes are TRBV5-1 and TRBJ2-3, with TRBD2 identical over 8 bases. Germline V gene lookup returns CDR1 SGHRS and CDR2 YFSETQ. The CDR3 is 15 amino acids. Germline trimming cut 7 bases from V and 0 bases from J; bases unmatched to any gene: 7. The CDR3 sequence is CASPIAGSSTDTQYF. The CDR3 DNA sequence: TGCGCCAGCCCCATAGCGGGATCTAGCACAGATACGCAGTATTTT.

The rearrangement uses TRBV6-1 and TRBJ1-1, with unresolved D. With 7 bases removed from V and 1 base from J, the gap between germline ends came to 16 bases. CDR3 length: 15 residues. The germline V gene has CDR1 MNHNS and CDR2 SASEGT. This CDR3 is CASIADRAPNTEAFF. The CDR3 nucleotides are TGTGCCAGCATTGCGGATCGAGCACCGAACACTGAAGCTTTCTTT.

The V call is TRBV18, the J call TRBJ2-1; D may be TRBD2 (6 bases). Per the germline V gene, CDR1 is KGHSH and CDR2 is LQKENI. V was trimmed by 1 base and J by 6 bases, leaving 13 bases between them. This CDR3 spans 15 amino acids. In nucleotides, the CDR3 is TGTGCCAGCTCACCACAGGGAGGAAGCCTCAATGAGCAGTTCTTC. Amino acids: CASSPQGGSLNEQFF.

This clone is classed as medium-sized. This same CDR3 is encoded by further DNA sequences in the sample. This chain joins TRBV27 and TRBJ1-5, with a weak D call TRBD1 (6 bases). CDR1 is MNHEY and CDR2 is SMNVEV in the germline V gene (reference sequence). This CDR3 has 15 amino acids. The V gene lost 3 bases and the J gene lost 5 bases, with 14 bases spanning the gap. The CDR3 here is CASSLAGQTYQPQHF. The CDR3 bases are TGTGCCAGCAGTTTGGCCGGACAGACCTATCAGCCCCAGCATTTT.

This sequence joins TRBV28 and TRBJ2-5; D is unresolved. V shed 4 bases and J shed 6 bases, with 18 bases lying between them. Per germline, CDR1 MDHEN and CDR2 SYDVKM. The CDR3 covers 15 residues. The CDR3 DNA follows: TGTGCCAGCAGTTGGCCGCGTGGGCTAGGAAAGACCCAGTACTTC. It translates to CASSWPRGLGKTQYF.

This chain links TRBV19 with TRBJ2-6; D unclear. The CDR3 is 17 amino acids. Trimming stripped 4 bases from V and 0 bases from J, with 13 bases between. The V gene's germline CDR1 is LNHDA and CDR2 SQIVND (reference sequence). CDR3 DNA: TGTGCCAGTAGTAAGGATTACAGAGCCTCTGGGGCCAACGTCCTGACTTTC. Its translation is CASSKDYRASGANVLTF.

V gene TRBV6-6 combines with J gene TRBJ2-4, with D hard to call. In germline, CDR1 is MNHNY, CDR2 SVGAGI (reference sequence). The CDR3 consists of 13 residues. V gave up 2 bases and J gave up 13 bases, with 15 bases separating them. Written as DNA, the CDR3 is TGTGCCAGCAGTTACACACCACCTGCCCCCCAGTACTTC. It encodes CASSYTPPAPQYF.

The genes are TRBV30 and TRBJ1-5; D not resolved. Trimming shortened V by 5 bases and J by 7 bases, and 15 bases separated the two germline ends. Germline V lookup: CDR1 GTSNPN, CDR2 SVGIG (reference sequence). This CDR3 spans 13 amino acids. This CDR3 is CAWSRGPWQPQHF. The CDR3, as DNA: TGTGCCTGGTCCCGTGGCCCGTGGCAGCCCCAGCATTTT.

The table lists this clone with a count of one. The chain joins TRBV29-1 to TRBJ2-1; maybe TRBD1 (6 bases). Per the germline V gene, CDR1 is SQVTM and CDR2 is ANQGSEA. Trimming stripped 8 bases from V and 2 bases from J, with 10 bases between. The CDR3 is 12 residues long. The CDR3, as DNA: TGCAGCAACCGGGACACCTACAATGAGCAGTTCTTC. Translated: CSNRDTYNEQFF.

The V and J genes are TRBV6-1 and TRBJ2-7; no firm D call. Germline loops: CDR1 MNHNS, CDR2 SASEGT. The length of the CDR3 is 12 residues. Trimming took 6 bases from V and 12 from J, leaving 18 bases between them. The CDR3 nucleotides read TGTGCCAGCAGAAAGGGCCTGCCTTTTCGGTACTTC. As protein: CASRKGLPFRYF.

V gene TRBV11-2 combines with J gene TRBJ1-3; TRBD1 matches 9 bases. With V trimmed by 2 bases and J by 0 bases, 2 bases remained unmatched. The CDR3 has 16 amino acids. Looked up from germline, CDR1 is SGHAT and CDR2 is FQNNGV. The chain's CDR3 is CASSLMTGGSGNTIYF. In nucleotides, the CDR3 is TGTGCCAGCAGCTTAATGACAGGGGGCTCTGGAAACACCATATATTTT.

V and J are TRBV7-9 and TRBJ2-3; 10 bases match TRBD2. Germline-derived CDR1 and CDR2 are SEHNR and FQNEAQ (reference sequence). The CDR3 is made up of 15 amino acids. With 3 bases clipped from V and 4 bases from J, the junction kept 4 bases outside the gene matches. Written as DNA, the CDR3 is TGTGCCAGCAGCTTTCTAGCGGGGGTGGCAGATACGCAGTATTTT. Its translation: CASSFLAGVADTQYF.

The rearrangement links TRBV5-1 to TRBJ1-5; 9 nucleotides agree with TRBD1. Germline V gives CDR1 SGHRS, CDR2 YFSETQ. V was pared by 0 bases and J by 5 bases, with 3 bases of the junction left unmatched. There are 15 residues in the CDR3. DNA of the CDR3: TGCGCCAGCAGCTTGGCCGGGACAGGGTATCAGCCCCAGCATTTT. It encodes CASSLAGTGYQPQHF.

The gene calls are TRBV5-1 and TRBJ2-3; possibly TRBD2 for D (5 bases). Germline values: CDR1 SGHRS, CDR2 YFSETQ. The CDR3 length is 14 residues. The V end lost 3 bases, the J end lost 4 bases, and 12 bases lay between the germline ends. The CDR3 loop is CASSSYGLPDTQYF. The CDR3 coding sequence is TGCGCCAGCAGCTCGTACGGACTTCCAGATACGCAGTATTTT.